The 20 T cell receptor beta chains given below trace back to one sample, sequenced in a study of CD8 T cells in Susac syndrome. Random hexamers primed reverse transcription of about 0.45 to 1 ug RNA. TCRdb independently ran MiXCR on the immunoSEQ multiplex PCR reads; one entry per CDR3 protein. Among tens of thousands of distinct CDR3 sequences listed, around 93% were seen once. Sequenced material: CD4+ T cells from PBMCs. All receptors derive from a human donor with Susac syndrome.

V and J are TRBV6-2 or TRBV6-3 and TRBJ1-5; D is undetermined. Trimming pared 6 bases from V and 1 base from J, leaving 7 bases between. The CDR3 is 13 amino acids. Looked up from germline, CDR1 is MNHEY and CDR2 is SVGEGT. This CDR3 is CASSRYSNQPQHF. In nucleotides, the CDR3 is TGTGCCAGCAGCCGATACAGCAATCAGCCCCAGCATTTT.

The chain employs TRBV6-5 and TRBJ2-7; 9 bases align to TRBD1. V was pared by 6 bases and J by 2 bases, with 2 bases of the junction left unmatched. CDR1 is MNHEY, CDR2 SVGAGI, per germline. The CDR3 loop spans 13 amino acids. Here the CDR3 reads CASRDRGPYEQYF. The CDR3 DNA sequence: TGTGCCAGCAGGGACAGGGGTCCCTACGAGCAGTACTTC.

There are a few counts of this clonotype. One end of the junction does not line up with germline, which may come from a read error. This sequence joins TRBV7-7 and TRBJ2-2, with TRBD2 matching over 11 bases. This CDR3 region has 15 residues. CDR1 is SSHAT and CDR2 is FNYEAQ in the germline V gene (reference sequence). The CDR3 DNA follows: TGTGCTAGCAGTCTGCTAGCGGGGGGCCCCGGGGAGCTGTTTTTT. Amino acid sequence: CASSLLAGGPGELFF.

V is TRBV20-1 and J is TRBJ1-2; D unresolved. Trimming removed 6 bases from V and 3 bases from J, with 17 bases in between. The CDR3 has 14 amino acids. Germline loops: CDR1 DFQATT, CDR2 SNEGSKA (reference sequence). This CDR3 is CSAGELGLDYGYTF. The CDR3 DNA reads as TGCAGTGCCGGCGAGCTGGGATTGGACTATGGCTACACCTTC.

The chain is built from TRBV10-3 and TRBJ1-5, with D possibly TRBD1 on 5 matching bases. The V gene's germline CDR1 is ENHRY and CDR2 SYGVKD. The CDR3 is made up of 16 amino acids. The V gene lost 0 bases and the J gene lost 8 bases, with 17 bases spanning the gap. The CDR3 reads CAISESGTRHGEPQHF. The CDR3 DNA is TGTGCCATCAGTGAGTCGGGGACGAGGCACGGGGAGCCCCAGCATTTT.

CDR3 DNA: TGTGCCAGCAGTTTATTAAGACTTCCGTTCTATGGCTACACCTTC. Translation: CASSLLRLPFYGYTF. V gene TRBV28 combines with J gene TRBJ1-2; D unresolved. CDR1 is MDHEN, CDR2 SYDVKM, per germline. Trimming stripped 1 base from V and 4 bases from J, with 13 bases between. CDR3 length: 15 residues.

Concerning this clonotype: It is unclear where the CDR3 begins or ends on the DNA, so no DNA is shown, and the CDR3 is as TCRdb lists it. CDR3 loop: CASSPSVRPTGETQYF. This chain joins TRBV18 and TRBJ2-5; TRBD1, as called in the table, went unchecked against the DNA. The CDR3 is 16 residues long, ends included. The germline V gene encodes CDR1 KGHSH and CDR2 LQKENI.

CDR3 coding DNA: TGTGCCAGCAGCGGTGGAAACAGGAATTCACCCCTCCACTTT. Protein sequence: CASSGGNRNSPLHF. The chain employs TRBV7-2 and TRBJ1-6; tentative D call: TRBD1 (5 bases). CDR1 is SGHTA, CDR2 FQGNSA, per germline. This CDR3 contains 14 residues. The ends were cut back, 5 bases at V and 7 bases at J, with 12 bases in the middle.

This chain joins TRBV28 and TRBJ2-7; no reliable D call. The length of the CDR3 is 15 residues. The V gene lost 3 bases and the J gene lost 3 bases, with 15 bases spanning the gap. Germline CDR1 is MDHEN and CDR2 is SYDVKM. CDR3 amino acids: CASSLASRRNYEQYF. The CDR3 nucleotides read TGTGCCAGCAGTTTGGCCAGCCGTCGTAACTACGAGCAGTACTTC. The full variable domain, its missing parts supplied by reference TRBV28 and TRBJ2-7, is DVKVTQSSRYLVKRTGEKVFLECVQDMDHENMFWYRQDPGLGLRLIYFSYDVKMKEKGDIPEGYSVSREKKERFSLILESASTNQTSMYLCASSLASRRNYEQYFGPGTRLTVT.

In this sample, this clonotype turned up once. V usage is TRBV28 and J usage is TRBJ1-4; no firm D call. With 10 bases removed from V and 0 bases from J, the gap between germline ends came to 15 bases. The CDR3 is 15 amino acids. Germline lookup yields CDR1 MDHEN and CDR2 SYDVKM. The CDR3 region is CATALGSATNEKLFF. CDR3 bases: TGTGCCACCGCTTTAGGTAGTGCAACTAATGAAAAACTGTTTTTT.

The rearrangement joins TRBV5-4 to TRBJ2-3; TRBD2 is a possible D gene (6 bases). V lost 0 bases to trimming and J lost 2 bases, with 13 bases between them. This CDR3 contains 16 residues. Germline V gene sequence: CDR1 SGHNT, CDR2 YYREEE (reference sequence). For the CDR3, the DNA is TGTGCCAGCAGCTTGGCCGGCGGCGGGGCCACAGATACGCAGTATTTT. Translated: CASSLAGGGATDTQYF. Looking up the rest from reference TRBV5-4 and TRBJ2-3 gives the full variable domain: ETGVTQSPTHLIKTRGQQVTLRCSSQSGHNTVSWYQQALGQGPQFIFQYYREEENGRGNFPPRFSGLQFPNYSSELNVNALELDDSALYLCASSLAGGGATDTQYFGPGTRLTVL.

The chain uses TRBV18 and TRBJ2-5, with D tentatively TRBD1 or TRBD2 (6 bases each). The CDR3 spans 17 residues. Trimming took 4 bases from V and 5 from J, leaving 23 bases between them. CDR1 is KGHSH, CDR2 LQKENI, per germline. The CDR3 region has the DNA TGTGCCAGCTCACAAACGGCCCGGACAGCGGGCGGGGAGACCCAGTACTTC. Translated, it gives CASSQTARTAGGETQYF. The full variable domain, completed using reference TRBV18 and TRBJ2-5, is NAGVMQNPRHLVRRRGQEARLRCSPMKGHSHVYWYRQLPEEGLKFMVYLQKENIIDESGMPKERFSAEFPKEGPSILRIQQVVRGDSAAYFCASSQTARTAGGETQYFGPGTRLLVL.

The chain joins TRBV5-1 to TRBJ2-5, with TRBD1 matching 10 bases. The CDR3 sequence is 14 residues long. The trim removed 9 bases at V and 3 bases at J, leaving 8 bases unmatched. Germline V CDR1 and CDR2: SGHRS, YFSETQ. The CDR3 loop reads CATSFGTGEETQYF. The CDR3 region has the DNA TGCGCCACCTCCTTCGGGACAGGGGAAGAGACCCAGTACTTC.

The gene calls are TRBV29-1 and TRBJ2-5; tentatively, D is TRBD1 or TRBD2 (5 bases each). Germline lookup yields CDR1 SQVTM and CDR2 ANQGSEA. The CDR3 loop spans 13 amino acids. Trimming pared 6 bases from V and 5 bases from J, leaving 16 bases between. This chain's CDR3 is CSVGRDGVETQYF. DNA of the CDR3: TGCAGCGTAGGCCGGGACGGAGTGGAGACCCAGTACTTC. Complete variable domain (other parts from reference TRBV29-1 and TRBJ2-5): SAVISQKPSRDICQRGTSLTIQCQVDSQVTMMFWYRQQPGQSLTLIATANQGSEATYESGFVIDKFPISRPNLTFSTLTVSNMSPEDSSIYLCSVGRDGVETQYFGPGTRLLVL.

The genes are TRBV19 and TRBJ1-1; tentatively, D is TRBD1 (5 bases). The CDR3 consists of 14 residues. Germline V gives CDR1 LNHDA, CDR2 SQIVND (reference sequence). V was trimmed by 3 bases and J by 0 bases, leaving 8 bases between them. The CDR3 loop reads CASSIGHLNTEAFF. In nucleotides, the CDR3 is TGTGCCAGTAGTATTGGACACCTGAACACTGAAGCTTTCTTT.

The chain employs TRBV20-1 and TRBJ2-7, with TRBD1 matching 8 bases. In germline, CDR1 is DFQATT, CDR2 SNEGSKA (reference sequence). V shed 3 bases, J shed 6 bases, and the junction held 7 bases outside the gene matches. There are 13 residues in the CDR3. Here the CDR3 DNA reads TGCAGTGCTAGGGGGAGACAGGGGTCCGAGCAGTACTTC. Protein sequence: CSARGRQGSEQYF.

The chain couples TRBV29-1 to TRBJ1-2; D remains ambiguous. Trimming stripped 5 bases from V and 8 bases from J, with 12 bases between. The CDR3 loop spans 11 amino acids. In germline, CDR1 is SQVTM, CDR2 ANQGSEA. The DNA of the CDR3 is TGCAGCGTTTCCGTGGCTAGAGGCTACACCTTC. Protein: CSVSVARGYTF.

The rearrangement uses TRBV5-1 and TRBJ1-5, with 8 bases lining up with TRBD1. Germline trimming cut 0 bases from V and 4 bases from J; bases unmatched to any gene: 9. Germline lookup yields CDR1 SGHRS and CDR2 YFSETQ. The CDR3 spans 17 residues. The CDR3 reads CASSLGTGPARNQPQHF. CDR3 nucleotide sequence: TGCGCCAGCAGCTTGGGGACAGGGCCAGCTCGGAATCAGCCCCAGCATTTT.

The V and J genes are TRBV6-1 and TRBJ2-1, with D hard to call. V was clipped by 5 bases and J by 0 bases, with 14 bases between them. The CDR3 is 16 residues long. Germline assignment: CDR1 MNHNS and CDR2 SASEGT. The CDR3 here is CASSREGFSSYNEQFF. The CDR3 nucleotides read TGTGCCAGCAGTCGCGAAGGGTTTTCCTCCTACAATGAGCAGTTCTTC.

The rearrangement joins TRBV4-1 to TRBJ1-2; 9 bases map to TRBD1. This CDR3 region has 16 residues. The germline gives CDR1 MGHRA, CDR2 YSYEKL. V shed 1 base and J 7 bases; nucleotides not matched to a gene: 10. In DNA form, the CDR3 reads TGCGCCAGCAGCCAAGGTTTTCCGGGACAGGGCTCTGGCTACACCTTC. Translation gives CASSQGFPGQGSGYTF.